These 13 T cell receptor beta chains were all obtained from the same sample, sequenced in a study of T-cell reconstitution after alpha-beta-depleted transplantation in children. TCRbeta library construction was performed incorporating unique molecular identifiers. TCRdb reprocessed the PCR reads with MiXCR, giving one entry per CDR3 protein. The table has about a million distinct CDR3 sequences, roughly 31% seen once. The material was PBMCs, mostly from graft donor cells, obtained 360 days after TCRalphabeta/CD19-depleted stem cell transplant. These receptors all stem from a boy less than two years old who had a stem cell transplant for SCID, so the T cells may come from the graft donor.

This clonotype was seen a few times. The chain links TRBV28 to TRBJ2-7; 7 positions agree with TRBD1. CDR1 and CDR2 from the germline V gene are MDHEN and SYDVKM. CDR3 length equals 15 residues. V trimming: 5 bases; J trimming: 1 base; junction bases outside the gene matches: 8. CDR3 nucleotides: TGTGCCAGCAGTGCGACAGGGTCGAAGTCCTACGAGCAGTACTTC. The encoded protein is CASSATGSKSYEQYF.

This clonotype was picked up a small number of times. The chain recombines TRBV6-1 with TRBJ2-6; D is uncertain. The CDR3 has 19 amino acids. Germline V CDR1 and CDR2: MNHNS, SASEGT. Trimming shortened V by 4 bases and J by 4 bases, and 23 bases separated the two germline ends. This CDR3 reads CASSAHPVGWDPGANVLTF. The CDR3, as DNA: TGTGCCAGCAGTGCCCACCCGGTCGGGTGGGATCCCGGGGCCAACGTCCTGACTTTC.

The chain employs TRBV11-2 and TRBJ1-2; D call uncertain. Trimming left V 6 bases short and J 0 bases short, with 17 bases between. The CDR3 extends over 16 amino acids. Germline CDR1 reads SGHAT; CDR2 reads FQNNGV. The CDR3 protein is CASSERFVSPNYGYTF. CDR3 coding DNA: TGTGCCAGCAGTGAACGCTTCGTATCACCTAACTATGGCTACACCTTC.

This clonotype has a handful of counts. V is TRBV28 and J is TRBJ1-1; D call uncertain. Per germline, CDR1 MDHEN and CDR2 SYDVKM. V shed 1 base and J shed 2 bases, with 11 bases lying between them. This CDR3 is 15 amino acids long. The chain's CDR3 is CASSLSSDANTEAFF. The CDR3 nucleotides are TGTGCCAGCAGTTTATCCTCGGACGCTAACACTGAAGCTTTCTTT. The full variable domain, with the rest looked up from reference TRBV28 and TRBJ1-1, is DVKVTQSSRYLVKRTGEKVFLECVQDMDHENMFWYRQDPGLGLRLIYFSYDVKMKEKGDIPEGYSVSREKKERFSLILESASTNQTSMYLCASSLSSDANTEAFFGQGTRLTVV.

The gene calls are TRBV11-1 and TRBJ2-7, with 9 bases matching TRBD2. The length of the CDR3 is 17 residues. In germline, CDR1 is SGHAT, CDR2 FQDESV (reference sequence). The junction had 8 bases not matched to a gene; V was cut back by 2 bases and J by 0 bases. The CDR3 DNA is TGTGCCAGCAGCTTAACGGGACTAGCATCGGTCTCCTACGAGCAGTACTTC. Amino acid sequence: CASSLTGLASVSYEQYF.

The rearrangement joins TRBV10-3 to TRBJ1-1, with 9 bases lining up with TRBD1. The CDR3 covers 15 residues. CDR1 and CDR2 (germline): ENHRY, SYGVKD. The trim removed 3 bases at V and 4 bases at J, leaving 6 bases unmatched. CDR3: CAISEGTGWGTEAFF. CDR3 nucleotide sequence: TGTGCCATCAGTGAAGGGACAGGGTGGGGCACTGAAGCTTTCTTT.

The chain has TRBV2 and TRBJ1-1; D unresolved. Trimming shortened V by 3 bases and J by 0 bases, and 8 bases separated the two germline ends. CDR1 and CDR2 from the germline V gene are SNHLY and FYNNEI. The CDR3 contains 14 residues. The CDR3 protein is CASSDNPLNTEAFF. In DNA, the CDR3 is TGTGCCAGCAGTGACAACCCTTTGAACACTGAAGCTTTCTTT.

This clonotype was detected a few times. DNA of the CDR3: TGTGCCACCAGCAGAGATTGGGGCAGGGAGGGCGAGCAGTACTTC. As protein: CATSRDWGREGEQYF. This chain uses TRBV15 with TRBJ2-7; 7 nucleotides agree with TRBD2. The length of the CDR3 is 15 residues. Losses at the gene ends were 0 bases for V and 6 bases for J; bases not matched to a gene: 8. Germline CDR1 LNHNV, CDR2 YYDKDF (reference sequence).

This clonotype was found a few times. The V and J genes are TRBV2 and TRBJ2-7, with a possible D match to TRBD2 (6 bases). CDR3 length equals 16 residues. V was trimmed by 5 bases and J by 4 bases, leaving 21 bases between them. CDR1 SNHLY and CDR2 FYNNEI come from the germline V gene. This CDR3 is CASSLGRRGALYEQYF. CDR3 in DNA: TGTGCCAGCAGTTTGGGTAGGAGGGGCGCCCTTTACGAGCAGTACTTC.

The chain combines TRBV20-1 with TRBJ2-7; the D gene is possibly TRBD1 (5 bases). Germline V gene lookup returns CDR1 DFQATT and CDR2 SNEGSKA (reference sequence). There are 11 residues in the CDR3. Trimming cost V 6 bases and J 5 bases, with 11 bases left between them. CDR3 sequence (DNA): TGCAGTGCCCAGGGTCTGGACGAGCAGTACTTC. Translated, it gives CSAQGLDEQYF.

The chain is built from TRBV5-1 and TRBJ2-7; D is ambiguous. The germline CDR1 and CDR2 sequences are SGHRS and YFSETQ. The CDR3 length is 14 residues. V was clipped by 1 base and J by 1 base, with 9 bases between them. CDR3 sequence reads: CASSLHPDSYEQYF. The CDR3 region has the DNA TGCGCCAGCAGCTTGCATCCGGATTCCTACGAGCAGTACTTC.

This clonotype was observed a few times. V and J are TRBV7-2 and TRBJ2-3, with TRBD2 matching 7 bases. Germline assignment: CDR1 SGHTA and CDR2 FQGNSA. CDR3 length: 15 residues. V shed 5 bases, J shed 8 bases, and the junction held 13 bases outside the gene matches. The CDR3 loop reads CASSPPGGDRGTQYF. In nucleotides, the CDR3 is TGTGCCAGCAGCCCCCCTGGGGGGGATCGGGGTACGCAGTATTTT.

Only a few counts were recorded for this clonotype. This chain links TRBV12-3 or TRBV12-4 with TRBJ2-3; 8 bases are shared with TRBD2. The CDR3 runs to 14 residues. The ends lost 5 bases at V and 4 bases at J; junction bases unmatched: 5. The CDR3 nucleotides read TGTGCCAGCAGTCGGGGGGGCGGGTCAGATACGCAGTATTTT. It yields the protein CASSRGGGSDTQYF.